A single sample is the source of the 23 T cell receptor beta chains below, sequenced in a study of a mutant IDH1 vaccine in newly diagnosed glioma. The data were produced by immunoSEQ multiplex PCR, yet TCRdb's version contains in-frame clones alone and is incomplete. Of 35,000 to 50,000 clones in the sample, 91% are singletons; the top ten hold roughly 4%. These receptors are not linked to any known antigen. Time point given: week 23, last vaccination. One vaccine dose held 300 ug of mutant IDH1 20-mer peptide and came with topical imiquimod. The starting material was PBMCs, obtained from a glioma patient whose treatment included an IDH1 peptide vaccine. These receptors originate from a man in his fifties with glioma.

The V gene is TRBV15, the J gene TRBJ1-2, with D possibly being TRBD1 (6 bases). With 1 base removed from V and 5 bases from J, the gap between germline ends came to 17 bases. The CDR3 sequence is 16 residues long. CDR1 is LNHNV, CDR2 YYDKDF, per germline (reference sequence). CDR3 protein: CATSRAGAGYNYGYTF. The CDR3 coding sequence is TGTGCCACCAGCAGAGCAGGGGCGGGTTATAATTATGGCTACACCTTC.

This chain joins TRBV9 and TRBJ1-1, with 8 positions matching TRBD1. The CDR3 is 14 residues long. Unmatched junction bases numbered 6, after V lost 3 bases and J lost 5 bases. CDR1 is SGDLS, CDR2 YYNGEE, per germline. CDR3 residues: CASSGRTGPTEAFF. The CDR3 DNA follows: TGTGCCAGCAGCGGAAGGACAGGGCCAACTGAAGCTTTCTTT.

In its sample, this clone was seen once. The chain uses TRBV28 and TRBJ2-2; maybe TRBD2 (5 bases). Trimming removed 6 bases from V and 8 bases from J, with 19 bases in between. Germline CDR1 reads MDHEN; CDR2 reads SYDVKM. CDR3 size: 15 residues. Written as DNA, the CDR3 is TGTGCCAGCAGAACCCGGACTCTCCTTCGGGGGGAGCTGTTTTTT. This translates into CASRTRTLLRGELFF.

The rearrangement links TRBV7-8 to TRBJ1-4; D uncertain. Trimming removed 2 bases at V and 8 bases at J, with 6 bases between. The CDR3 runs to 12 residues. Germline V gene data show CDR1 as SGHVS and CDR2 as FQNEAQ. CDR3 in amino acids: CASSLRGEKLFF. CDR3 nucleotides: TGTGCCAGCAGCTTACGGGGAGAAAAACTGTTTTTT.

The rearrangement links TRBV7-9 to TRBJ1-5; 7 bases match TRBD1. CDR1 and CDR2 (germline): SEHNR, FQNEAQ (reference sequence). The CDR3 length is 17 residues. V lost 1 base to trimming and J lost 1 base; unmatched junction nucleotides: 7. The CDR3 nucleotides are TGTGCCAGCAGCTTAGGAACAGGGGAGTTCAGCAATCAGCCCCAGCATTTT. Translation gives CASSLGTGEFSNQPQHF.

This clone is a singleton in its sample. The J gene is TRBJ2-7, the V gene TRBV7-9; 8 bases are a match to TRBD1. The CDR3 has 16 amino acids. In germline, CDR1 is SEHNR, CDR2 FQNEAQ (reference sequence). V lost 5 bases, J lost 4 bases, and 13 bases stayed unmatched. CDR3 coding DNA: TGTGCCAGCAGCCCGATCTTCAGGACAGGGCCGTACGAGCAGTACTTC. Residues: CASSPIFRTGPYEQYF.

V usage is TRBV18 and J usage is TRBJ1-4; D is possibly TRBD1 (5 bases). Trimming removed 3 bases from V and 0 bases from J, with 8 bases in between. Germline values: CDR1 KGHSH, CDR2 LQKENI. This CDR3 region has 15 residues. CDR3 region: CASSPLTATNEKLFF. In nucleotides, the CDR3 is TGTGCCAGCTCACCCTTGACAGCAACTAATGAAAAACTGTTTTTT.

The chain carries TRBV18 and TRBJ1-4; a weak D match, TRBD1 (6 bases). V was cut by 4 bases and J by 4 bases, with 13 bases left in between. Germline V lookup: CDR1 KGHSH, CDR2 LQKENI. This CDR3 region has 15 residues. The CDR3 region has the DNA TGTGCCAGCTCACTCGGGACAAGGAATAATGAAAAACTGTTTTTT. Translated: CASSLGTRNNEKLFF.

This chain links TRBV15 with TRBJ2-7; 7 bases map to TRBD2. The length of the CDR3 is 17 residues. Unmatched junction bases numbered 8, after V lost 0 bases and J lost 0 bases. CDR1 is LNHNV and CDR2 is YYDKDF in the germline V gene (reference sequence). Here the CDR3 reads CATSRERASGDSYEQYF. In nucleotides, the CDR3 is TGTGCCACCAGCAGAGAGCGAGCTAGCGGTGACTCCTACGAGCAGTACTTC.

In its sample, this clone was seen once. The genes are TRBV21-1 and TRBJ2-7; TRBD1, as called in the table, went unchecked against the DNA. TRBV21-1 counts as a pseudogene. CDR3 size: 16 residues. The DNA of the CDR3 is TGTGCCAGCAGCAAAGGTGAAAACAGGGGGTCCTACGAGCAGTACTTC. Translated: CASSKGENRGSYEQYF.

The chain uses TRBV28 and TRBJ1-1; D gene ambiguous. CDR3 length: 13 amino acids. Trimming left V 8 bases short and J 1 base short, with 11 bases between. Germline V gene data show CDR1 as MDHEN and CDR2 as SYDVKM. The CDR3 reads CASGLHANTEAFF. CDR3 in DNA: TGTGCCAGCGGGTTACACGCGAACACTGAAGCTTTCTTT.

The gene calls are TRBV5-8 and TRBJ1-4, with D possibly matching TRBD1 (6 bases). V lost 1 base, J lost 8 bases, and 12 bases lay in between. The germline gives CDR1 SGHTS, CDR2 YDEGEE. This CDR3 is built from 14 residues. In nucleotides, the CDR3 is TGTGCCAGCAGCTTGATGGGACAAAGAGAAAAACTGTTTTTT. Residues: CASSLMGQREKLFF.

CDR3 DNA sequence: TGTGCCAGCAGTCACCAAGAGACCCAGTACTTC. It encodes CASSHQETQYF. The rearrangement links TRBV27 to TRBJ2-5, with no clear D. The CDR3 contains 11 residues. The V gene's germline CDR1 is MNHEY and CDR2 SMNVEV (reference sequence). V lost 5 bases to trimming and J lost 0 bases, with 1 base between them.

J is TRBJ1-4 and V is TRBV30, with D possibly TRBD1 on 5 matching bases. Trimming took off 2 bases at V and 7 bases at J, with 14 bases between the two ends. The germline V gene encodes CDR1 GTSNPN and CDR2 SVGIG (reference sequence). The CDR3 contains 14 residues. The CDR3 reads CAWSRGGRGEKLFF. The CDR3, as DNA: TGTGCCTGGAGTCGGGGCGGTAGGGGTGAAAAACTGTTTTTT.

The J gene is TRBJ2-7, the V gene TRBV5-1; TRBD2 agrees at 8 bases. The V segment lost 5 bases and the J segment 4 bases; nucleotides outside the gene matches: 11. Germline V gene sequence: CDR1 SGHRS, CDR2 YFSETQ. The CDR3 is 15 amino acids. CDR3 sequence reads: CASRTGPLAAYEQYF. The CDR3 DNA reads as TGCGCCAGCAGAACCGGGCCACTAGCGGCTTACGAGCAGTACTTC.

The chain links TRBV5-1 to TRBJ2-2; maybe TRBD1 (6 bases). V dropped 2 bases and J dropped 4 bases, with 6 bases sitting between them. The CDR3 runs to 13 residues. Germline lookup yields CDR1 SGHRS and CDR2 YFSETQ. Written as DNA, the CDR3 is TGCGCCAGCAGCTTACAGGGCACCGGGGAGCTGTTTTTT. Encoded protein: CASSLQGTGELFF.

V and J are TRBV6-5 and TRBJ2-7; D gene unclear. V shed 5 bases and J shed 3 bases, with 8 bases lying between them. The CDR3 extends over 12 amino acids. Germline CDR1 reads MNHEY; CDR2 reads SVGAGI. The CDR3: CASSPSFYEQYF. CDR3 DNA sequence: TGTGCCAGCAGTCCTAGTTTCTACGAGCAGTACTTC.

The chain uses TRBV6-6 and TRBJ1-5, with D perhaps matching TRBD1 (5 bases). The CDR3 length is 14 residues. Trimming took off 4 bases at V and 3 bases at J, with 10 bases between the two ends. Germline lookup yields CDR1 MNHNY and CDR2 SVGAGI (reference sequence). This CDR3 is CASSFPGLNQPQHF. CDR3 coding DNA: TGTGCCAGCAGTTTCCCGGGACTCAATCAGCCCCAGCATTTT.

The chain employs TRBV7-2 and TRBJ2-3; perhaps D is TRBD1 or TRBD2 (6 bases each). Between the trimmed V and J ends, which lost 1 base and 2 bases, there was a span of 10 bases. The germline V gene has CDR1 SGHTA and CDR2 FQGNSA. The CDR3 consists of 15 residues. CDR3: CASSLVGGTTDTQYF. In DNA form, the CDR3 reads TGTGCCAGCAGCTTAGTAGGGGGGACCACAGATACGCAGTATTTT. Complete variable domain (other parts from reference TRBV7-2 and TRBJ2-3): GAGVSQSPSNKVTEKGKDVELRCDPISGHTALYWYRQSLGQGLEFLIYFQGNSAPDKSGLPSDRFSAERTGGSVSTLTIQRTQQEDSAVYLCASSLVGGTTDTQYFGPGTRLTVL.

The chain links TRBV4-2 to TRBJ2-7; TRBD2 might be the D (7 bases). The V gene's germline CDR1 is LGHNA and CDR2 YNFKEQ. This CDR3 contains 14 residues. Trimming pared 4 bases from V and 6 bases from J, leaving 16 bases between. The CDR3 loop reads CASSLQGTGGEQYF. In nucleotides, the CDR3 is TGTGCCAGCAGCCTCCAGGGGACGGGAGGCGAGCAGTACTTC.

The chain links TRBV29-1 to TRBJ2-1, with a possible D match to TRBD1 (5 bases). Trimming cost V 6 bases and J 0 bases, with 9 bases left between them. The CDR3 loop spans 13 amino acids. CDR1 SQVTM and CDR2 ANQGSEA come from the germline V gene. The CDR3 reads CSVTASSYNEQFF. CDR3 bases: TGCAGCGTGACAGCGAGCTCCTACAATGAGCAGTTCTTC.

This chain connects TRBV4-1 to TRBJ2-1, with D perhaps matching TRBD1 (5 bases). V was pared by 4 bases and J by 2 bases, with 12 bases between. CDR1 is MGHRA and CDR2 is YSYEKL in the germline V gene. The CDR3 is 15 amino acids. The CDR3 loop reads CASSPRPGTYNEQFF. DNA of the CDR3: TGCGCCAGCAGCCCACGACCAGGGACCTACAATGAGCAGTTCTTC.

The rearrangement links TRBV10-2 to TRBJ1-2; D remains ambiguous. Germline CDR1 and CDR2: WSHSY and SAAADI. The CDR3 has 15 residues. Trimming removed 0 bases from V and 4 bases from J, with 12 bases in between. The CDR3 protein is CASSESAGLSYGYTF. The CDR3 DNA follows: TGCGCCAGCAGTGAGTCCGCAGGTTTAAGCTATGGCTACACCTTC.